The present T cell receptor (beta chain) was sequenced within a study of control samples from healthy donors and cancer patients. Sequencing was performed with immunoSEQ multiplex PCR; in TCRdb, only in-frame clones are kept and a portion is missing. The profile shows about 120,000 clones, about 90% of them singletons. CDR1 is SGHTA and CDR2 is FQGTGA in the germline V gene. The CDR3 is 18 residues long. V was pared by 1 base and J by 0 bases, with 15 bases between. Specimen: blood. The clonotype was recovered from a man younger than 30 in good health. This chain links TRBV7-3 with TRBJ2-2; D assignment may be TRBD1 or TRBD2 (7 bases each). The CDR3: CASSLRVGGTANTGELFF. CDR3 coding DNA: TGTGCCAGCAGCTTAAGGGTGGGAGGGACAGCGAACACCGGGGAGCTGTTTTTT. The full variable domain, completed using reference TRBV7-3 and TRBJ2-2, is GAGVSQTPSNKVTEKGKYVELRCDPISGHTALYWYRQSLGQGPEFLIYFQGTGAADDSGLPNDRFFAVRPEGSVSTLKIQRTERGDSAVYLCASSLRVGGTANTGELFFGEGSRLTVL.